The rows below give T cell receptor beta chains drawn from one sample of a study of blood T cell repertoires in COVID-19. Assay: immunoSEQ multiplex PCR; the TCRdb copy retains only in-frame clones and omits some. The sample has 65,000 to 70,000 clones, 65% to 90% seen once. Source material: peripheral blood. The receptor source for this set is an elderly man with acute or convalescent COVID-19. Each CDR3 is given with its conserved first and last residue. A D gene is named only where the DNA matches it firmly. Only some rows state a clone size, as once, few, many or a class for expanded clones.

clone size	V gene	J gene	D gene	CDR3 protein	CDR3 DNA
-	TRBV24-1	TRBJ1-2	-	CATSDLRQRYGYTF	TGTGCCACCAGTGATTTGCGGCAGAGGTATGGCTACACCTTC
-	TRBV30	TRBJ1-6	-	CALQTPGLMNSPLHF	TGTGCCCTACAAACGCCGGGACTGATGAATTCACCCCTCCACTTT
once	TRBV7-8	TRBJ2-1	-	CASSPVGRERREQFF	TGTGCCAGCAGCCCCGTGGGGCGGGAAAGGCGGGAGCAGTTCTTC
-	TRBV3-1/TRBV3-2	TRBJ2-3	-	CASRLYQTDTQYF	TGTGCCAGCAGGTTATACCAGACAGATACGCAGTATTTT
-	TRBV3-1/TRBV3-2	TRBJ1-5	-	CASSSSTGSGQPQHF	TGTGCCAGCAGCTCTTCTACAGGGTCCGGTCAGCCCCAGCATTTT
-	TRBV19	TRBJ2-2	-	CASSIEGVRTGELFF	TGTGCCAGTAGTATCGAGGGGGTGAGGACCGGGGAGCTGTTTTTT
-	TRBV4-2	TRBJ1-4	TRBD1	CASSQGTGQGSEKLFF	TGTGCCAGCAGCCAAGGTACGGGACAGGGAAGCGAAAAACTGTTTTTT
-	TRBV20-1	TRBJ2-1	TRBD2	CSASSSGLYNEQFF	TGCAGTGCTAGTTCTAGCGGTCTTTACAATGAGCAGTTCTTC
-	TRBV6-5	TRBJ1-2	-	CASNPTGTYGYTF	TGTGCCAGCAACCCGACAGGCACCTATGGCTACACCTTC
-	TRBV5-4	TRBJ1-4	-	CASSSSHQVGGEKLFF	TGTGCCAGCAGCTCGTCTCACCAGGTGGGGGGGGAAAAACTGTTTTTT
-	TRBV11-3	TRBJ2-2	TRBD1	CASSLMGQGPGELFF	TGTGCCAGCAGCTTAATGGGACAGGGGCCCGGGGAGCTGTTTTTT
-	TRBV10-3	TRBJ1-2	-	CATYSQNYGYTF	TGTGCCACCTACTCGCAAAACTATGGCTACACCTTC
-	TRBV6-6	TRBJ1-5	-	CASSYYSGSNQPQHF	TGTGCCAGCAGTTATTACTCCGGGAGCAATCAGCCCCAGCATTTT
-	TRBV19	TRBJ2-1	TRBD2	CASSGLAGGQNNEQFF	TGTGCCAGTAGTGGACTAGCGGGAGGGCAGAACAATGAGCAGTTCTTC
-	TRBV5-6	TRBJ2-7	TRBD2	CASSSTVGLAGPYEQYF	TGTGCCAGCAGCTCTACTGTGGGACTAGCGGGACCCTACGAGCAGTACTTC
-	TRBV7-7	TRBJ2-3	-	CASSPRGEASPSDTQYF	TGTGCCAGCAGCCCCCGTGGGGAGGCATCTCCCTCAGATACGCAGTATTTT
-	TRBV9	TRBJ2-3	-	CASSPNPGADTQYF	TGTGCCAGCAGCCCCAATCCAGGCGCGGATACGCAGTATTTT
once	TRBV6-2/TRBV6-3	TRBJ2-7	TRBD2	CASSSSSGSFYEQYF	TGTGCCAGCAGTTCATCTAGCGGGAGTTTCTACGAGCAGTACTTC
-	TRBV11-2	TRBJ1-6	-	CASSFRGSYNSPLHF	TGTGCCAGCAGCTTCCGGGGTTCCTATAATTCACCCCTCCACTTT
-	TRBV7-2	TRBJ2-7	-	CASSLAPGEGYEQYF	TGTGCCAGCAGCTTAGCGCCGGGTGAGGGCTACGAGCAGTACTTC
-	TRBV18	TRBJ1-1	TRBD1	CASGTGGRTEAFF	TGTGCTAGTGGGACAGGGGGCAGAACTGAAGCTTTCTTT
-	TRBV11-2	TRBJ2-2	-	CASSRQGGTGELFF	TGTGCCAGCAGCAGACAAGGGGGAACCGGGGAGCTGTTTTTT
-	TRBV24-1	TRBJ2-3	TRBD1	CATSGNRGASTDTQYF	TGTGCCACCAGTGGCAACAGGGGCGCGAGCACAGATACGCAGTATTTT
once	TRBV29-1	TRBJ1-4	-	CSVQSATNEKLFF	TGCAGCGTTCAGTCAGCAACTAATGAAAAACTGTTTTTT
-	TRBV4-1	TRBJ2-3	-	CASSQVRPGTQYF	TGCGCCAGCAGCCAAGTTCGCCCAGGTACGCAGTATTTT
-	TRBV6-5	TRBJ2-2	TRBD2	CASLRREGNTGELFF	TGTGCCAGCTTACGGCGGGAGGGGAACACCGGGGAGCTGTTTTTT
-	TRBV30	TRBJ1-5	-	CAWMGRGGNQPQHF	TGTGCCTGGATGGGGAGAGGCGGCAATCAGCCCCAGCATTTT
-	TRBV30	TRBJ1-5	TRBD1	CAWSVLTGEQPQHF	TGTGCCTGGAGTGTACTTACAGGGGAACAGCCCCAGCATTTT
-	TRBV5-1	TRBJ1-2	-	CASSASTGADGYTF	TGCGCCAGCAGCGCTTCGACAGGTGCTGATGGCTACACCTTC
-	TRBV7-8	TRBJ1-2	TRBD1	CASSLATGVWYGYTF	TGTGCCAGCAGCTTAGCCACAGGGGTTTGGTATGGCTACACCTTC
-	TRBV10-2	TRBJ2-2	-	CASSGNPGSAGELFF	TGCGCCAGCAGCGGCAACCCCGGGTCTGCCGGGGAGCTGTTTTTT
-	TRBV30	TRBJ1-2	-	CAWTILGGGGNYGYTF	TGTGCCTGGACCATCCTCGGAGGGGGGGGAAACTATGGCTACACCTTC
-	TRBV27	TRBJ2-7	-	CASSSKRASYEQYF	TGTGCCAGCAGTTCCAAGCGGGCCTCCTACGAGCAGTACTTC
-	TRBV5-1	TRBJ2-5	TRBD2	CASSLGLLARGQETQYF	TGCGCCAGCAGCTTGGGCTTACTAGCGAGAGGGCAAGAGACCCAGTACTTC
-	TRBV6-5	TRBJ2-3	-	CASSYTRNTDTQYF	TGTGCCAGCAGCTACACTAGAAACACAGATACGCAGTATTTT
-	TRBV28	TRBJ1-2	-	CASSDLGAFTF	TGTGCCAGCAGTGACTTAGGGGCTTTCACCTTC
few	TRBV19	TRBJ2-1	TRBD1	CASWGQSYNEQFF	TGTGCCAGCTGGGGACAGAGCTACAATGAGCAGTTCTTC
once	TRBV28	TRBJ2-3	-	CASKSQGPDTQYF	TGTGCCAGCAAATCCCAGGGGCCAGATACGCAGTATTTT
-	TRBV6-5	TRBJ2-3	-	CASSYSSRPSTDTQYF	TGTGCCAGCAGTTATAGCAGCCGCCCTAGCACAGATACGCAGTATTTT
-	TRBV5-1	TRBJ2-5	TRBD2	CASSPGAGGRETQYF	TGCGCCAGCAGCCCCGGAGCGGGAGGGAGAGAGACCCAGTACTTC
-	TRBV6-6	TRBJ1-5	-	CASTKPPTVPQHF	TGTGCCAGCACCAAGCCCCCGACAGTGCCCCAGCATTTT
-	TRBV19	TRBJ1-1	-	CASSIWSGNTEAFF	TGTGCCAGTAGTATATGGTCCGGGAACACTGAAGCTTTCTTT
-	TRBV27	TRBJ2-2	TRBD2	CASSLRTGQGLSSGKSTGELFF	TGTGCCAGCAGTTTGCGCACTGGGCAGGGGCTCTCTAGCGGGAAGAGCACCGGGGAGCTGTTTTTT
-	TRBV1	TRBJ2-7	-	CTSSQDLRTSGLYEQYF	TGCACCAGCAGCCAAGATCTTAGGACTAGCGGTCTCTACGAGCAGTACTTC
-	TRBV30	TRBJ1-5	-	CAWSGGGGNQPQHF	TGTGCCTGGAGTGGCGGGGGCGGCAATCAGCCCCAGCATTTT
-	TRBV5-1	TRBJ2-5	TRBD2	CASSAGTSGGGKTQYF	TGCGCCAGCAGCGCGGGGACTAGCGGAGGAGGGAAGACCCAGTACTTC
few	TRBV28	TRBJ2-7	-	CASTLEASTYEQYF	TGTGCCAGCACCCTTGAGGCATCAACCTACGAGCAGTACTTC
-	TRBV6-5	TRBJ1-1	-	CASRTGMNTEAFF	TGTGCCAGCAGAACAGGGATGAACACTGAAGCTTTCTTT
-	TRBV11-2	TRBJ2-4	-	CASSLERGRLPKNIQYF	TGTGCCAGCAGCTTAGAAAGAGGGCGTCTACCCAAAAACATTCAGTACTTC